This TCR beta chain was recorded in a study of blood T cell repertoires in COVID-19. Study-level background: In each case, the material was cDNA or gDNA derived from T cells, B-cell-depleted T cells, or PBMCs.

This clone showed up just once. Original handling: Amplification with reference gene primers provided the estimates of nucleated cell counts. The assay was immunoSEQ multiplex PCR, and TCRdb's table has in-frame clones only and misses some. V and J calls and clone size come straight from that table; D and trimming were deduced from the DNA. The table has around 70,000 clones, approximately 90% seen once. The CDR3 contains 17 residues. V shed 5 bases and J 5 bases; nucleotides not matched to a gene: 13. CDR1 and CDR2 (germline): LNHDA, SQIVND (reference sequence). This chain uses TRBV19 with TRBJ2-1; 9 positions agree with TRBD1. This TCR was sampled from a human donor in a cohort sampled during active COVID-19. The sample was peripheral blood. The CDR3, as DNA: TGTGCCAGTAGTCCCGACTCCACAGGGGGCGCAGACAATGAGCAGTTCTTC. Its translation: CASSPDSTGGADNEQFF.